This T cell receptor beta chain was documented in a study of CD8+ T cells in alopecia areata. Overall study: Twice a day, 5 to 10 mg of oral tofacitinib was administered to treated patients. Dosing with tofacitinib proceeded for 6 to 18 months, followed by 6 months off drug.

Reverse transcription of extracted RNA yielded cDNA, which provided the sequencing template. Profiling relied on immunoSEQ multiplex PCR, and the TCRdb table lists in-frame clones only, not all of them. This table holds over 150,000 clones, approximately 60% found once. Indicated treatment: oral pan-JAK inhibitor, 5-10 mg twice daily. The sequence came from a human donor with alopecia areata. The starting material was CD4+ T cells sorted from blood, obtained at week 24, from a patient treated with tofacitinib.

The CDR3 DNA follows: TGTGCCAGCAGCGTAGGAAGCGGAGAGACCCAGTACTTC. Amino acids: CASSVGSGETQYF. J is TRBJ2-5 and V is TRBV9; a possible D gene is TRBD2 (5 bases). The CDR3 is made up of 13 amino acids. CDR1 SGDLS and CDR2 YYNGEE come from the germline V gene. With 0 bases removed from V and 4 bases from J, the gap between germline ends came to 7 bases.